A single TCR beta chain is shown here with its context. Its antigen remains unidentified. This sample was taken from a study of CD8+CD57+ T cells in acquired aplastic anemia. Overall study context: The DNA of sorted CD4+ and CD8+ cells averaged around 3 ug. Overall study findings and caveats: Significant differences in CD8+ Simpson's diversity were not observed between patients and controls. Patients and controls shared 25 to 30 CD8+ CDR3 sequences, highly expressed in patients.

V was shortened by 3 bases and J by 4 bases, with 15 bases between the two germline ends. This CDR3 spans 14 amino acids. The germline V gene encodes CDR1 DFQATT and CDR2 SNEGSKA (reference sequence). The TCR beta profiling, which covered VDJ combination and CDR3 sequence, was carried out using genomic DNA as the template. One entry per CDR3 protein results from TCRdb running MiXCR on the reads. Among about 270,000 distinct CDR3 sequences listed, roughly three fifths were seen once. This clonotype was sampled from a human donor with severe aplastic anemia or a healthy control (not recorded which). V usage is TRBV20-1 and J usage is TRBJ1-1; no definite D call. The sequenced sample consisted of sorted CD4+, CD8+, or CD8+CD57+ T cells (not recorded which) from PBMCs. The CDR3 loop reads CSARNTRSSTEAFF. CDR3 in DNA: TGCAGTGCTAGGAATACGCGATCCTCCACTGAAGCTTTCTTT.